These 27 T cell receptor beta chains were sequenced from one sample in a study of blood T cell repertoires in COVID-19. Some clones are missing from TCRdb's copy, which holds only in-frame ones; the method was immunoSEQ multiplex PCR. The sample lists more than 300,000 clones, 87% occurring once. The sequencing input was peripheral blood. The receptors originated from a woman between 50 and 59 years old with COVID-19, enrolled during active disease.

CDR3: CASSQARGQTYGYTF. The CDR3 DNA sequence: TGTGCCAGCAGCCAAGCCCGAGGACAGACGTATGGCTACACCTTC. V and J are TRBV4-2 and TRBJ1-2; TRBD1 is a possible D gene (6 bases). CDR3 size: 15 residues. Germline V gene sequence: CDR1 LGHNA, CDR2 YNFKEQ. Trimming pared 1 base from V and 5 bases from J, leaving 14 bases between.

This chain links TRBV6-1 with TRBJ1-3, with unresolved D. Trimming cost V 0 bases and J 1 base, with 7 bases left between them. Looked up from germline, CDR1 is MNHNS and CDR2 is SASEGT. The CDR3 covers 15 residues. CDR3 DNA: TGTGCCAGCAGTGAAGCGGTAACTTCTGGAAACACCATATATTTT. It specifies CASSEAVTSGNTIYF.

The rearrangement joins TRBV7-8 to TRBJ2-7; 7 bases agree with TRBD1. V shed 2 bases, J shed 5 bases, and the junction held 6 bases outside the gene matches. The CDR3 sequence is 14 residues long. The V gene's germline CDR1 is SGHVS and CDR2 FQNEAQ. The CDR3 bases are TGTGCCAGCAGCTTATCGGACAGGCCCCACGAGCAGTACTTC. It is translated as CASSLSDRPHEQYF.

The chain couples TRBV4-2 to TRBJ2-1; TRBD2 aligns across 10 bases. The germline gives CDR1 LGHNA, CDR2 YNFKEQ. The ends lost 0 bases at V and 1 base at J; junction bases unmatched: 9. The CDR3 loop spans 19 amino acids. CDR3 DNA sequence: TGTGCCAGCAGCCAAGATGCCCGGCTAGCGGGAGTATCCTACAATGAGCAGTTCTTC. This translates into CASSQDARLAGVSYNEQFF.

This chain joins TRBV19 and TRBJ2-1, with 11 bases lining up with TRBD2. CDR3 length: 19 amino acids. The ends lost 1 base at V and 4 bases at J; junction bases unmatched: 12. Per germline, CDR1 LNHDA and CDR2 SQIVND (reference sequence). CDR3 sequence reads: CASSIGTANSGRGYNEQFF. CDR3 nucleotides: TGTGCCAGTAGTATAGGGACAGCTAATAGCGGGAGGGGATACAATGAGCAGTTCTTC.

This clone has more than one count but fewer than ten. J is TRBJ2-3 and V is TRBV9; D call uncertain. The germline gives CDR1 SGDLS, CDR2 YYNGEE. Trimming shortened V by 1 base and J by 8 bases, and 8 bases separated the two germline ends. CDR3 length: 12 residues. For the CDR3, the DNA is TGTGCCAGCAGCGTAACTTCTGGTACGCAGTATTTT. As protein: CASSVTSGTQYF.

The V gene is TRBV6-1, the J gene TRBJ2-4; TRBD1 is a possible D gene (6 bases). V dropped 3 bases and J dropped 2 bases, with 23 bases sitting between them. There are 19 residues in the CDR3. CDR1 is MNHNS, CDR2 SASEGT, per germline. CDR3 DNA: TGTGCCAGCAGTGATAGGGGGAGAATCTGGGATCTAACCAAAAACATTCAGTACTTC. Translating gives CASSDRGRIWDLTKNIQYF.

V usage is TRBV30 and J usage is TRBJ2-2; the D gene is possibly TRBD1 (6 bases). The germline V gene has CDR1 GTSNPN and CDR2 SVGIG (reference sequence). This CDR3 spans 15 amino acids. The V end was cut by 4 bases, the J end by 0 bases, with 12 bases between. The CDR3, as DNA: TGTGCCTGGATGCGGCAGGGGCCGAACACCGGGGAGCTGTTTTTT. This sequence encodes CAWMRQGPNTGELFF.

CDR3: CASSIADTQYF. The CDR3 region has the DNA TGTGCCAGTAGTATAGCTGATACGCAGTATTTT. The chain is built from TRBV19 and TRBJ2-3, with D unresolved. Germline V gives CDR1 LNHDA, CDR2 SQIVND (reference sequence). The CDR3 length is 11 residues. Trimming pared 1 base from V and 6 bases from J, leaving 2 bases between. The full variable domain, in which reference TRBV19 and TRBJ2-3 provide the parts outside the CDR3, is DGGITQSPKYLFRKEGQNVTLSCEQNLNHDAMYWYRQDPGQGLRLIYYSQIVNDFQKGDIAEGYSVSREKKESFPLTVTSAQKNPTAFYLCASSIADTQYFGPGTRLTVL.

The V gene is TRBV6-2 or TRBV6-3, the J gene TRBJ2-7, with TRBD1 identical over 10 bases. The CDR3 loop spans 14 amino acids. V was pared by 5 bases and J by 2 bases, with 3 bases of the junction left unmatched. Germline CDR1 reads MNHEY; CDR2 reads SVGEGT. The CDR3 sequence is CASSPTGGPYEQYF. The CDR3 nucleotides are TGTGCCAGCAGTCCGACAGGGGGCCCCTACGAGCAGTACTTC.

The chain couples TRBV9 to TRBJ1-1; 9 bases agree with TRBD1. The CDR3 spans 18 residues. V was clipped by 1 base and J by 2 bases; unmatched bases: 12. The V gene's germline CDR1 is SGDLS and CDR2 YYNGEE. The CDR3 nucleotides are TGTGCCAGCAGCGTATCCCCATGGGACAGGGTGGGAAACACTGAAGCTTTCTTT. Its translation is CASSVSPWDRVGNTEAFF. The full variable domain, in which reference TRBV9 and TRBJ1-1 provide the parts outside the CDR3, is DSGVTQTPKHLITATGQRVTLRCSPRSGDLSVYWYQQSLDQGLQFLIQYYNGEERAKGNILERFSAQQFPDLHSELNLSSLELGDSALYFCASSVSPWDRVGNTEAFFGQGTRLTVV.

V usage is TRBV24-1 and J usage is TRBJ2-3; D is possibly TRBD1 (6 bases). V gave up 3 bases and J gave up 6 bases, with 15 bases separating them. The CDR3 has 15 residues. Germline V CDR1 and CDR2: KGHDR, SFDVKD. The CDR3 loop is CATSDPRTAGDTQYF. For the CDR3, the DNA is TGTGCCACCAGTGATCCGAGGACAGCCGGGGATACGCAGTATTTT.

This clone was seen just once. The rearrangement joins TRBV24-1 to TRBJ2-1; tentative D call: TRBD2 (5 bases). Germline CDR1 reads KGHDR; CDR2 reads SFDVKD. V shed 1 base and J shed 3 bases, with 12 bases lying between them. CDR3 size: 16 residues. CDR3 loop: CATSDFKRTRYNEQFF. The CDR3 DNA reads as TGTGCCACCAGTGATTTTAAGCGGACGCGCTACAATGAGCAGTTCTTC.

The chain joins TRBV3-1 (or the pseudogene TRBV3-2) to TRBJ2-5; 10 bases match TRBD2. Germline CDR1 is LGHDT and CDR2 is YNNKEL (reference sequence). This CDR3 spans 16 amino acids. V was clipped by 5 bases and J by 2 bases; unmatched bases: 8. DNA for the CDR3: TGTGCCAGCAGCTTGCGGACTAGCGGACTTCAAGAGACCCAGTACTTC. Translated, it gives CASSLRTSGLQETQYF.

This chain joins TRBV14 and TRBJ2-4; D might be TRBD2 (6 bases). Germline CDR1 and CDR2: SGHDN and FVKESK. The V gene lost 3 bases and the J gene lost 7 bases, with 22 bases spanning the gap. This CDR3 has 17 residues. CDR3 sequence (DNA): TGTGCCAGCAGCCAGACTTCCCCGGGGGTTCTAATGAACATTCAGTACTTC. It translates to CASSQTSPGVLMNIQYF.

The chain joins TRBV5-4 to TRBJ2-2; a weak D match, TRBD1 (5 bases). The CDR3 spans 15 residues. The germline V gene encodes CDR1 SGHNT and CDR2 YYREEE (reference sequence). The V and J ends lost 2 bases and 4 bases respectively, with 12 bases between them. The CDR3 DNA reads TGTGCCAGCAGCTTACCAGGGCGGAGCACCGGGGAGCTGTTTTTT. Translating gives CASSLPGRSTGELFF.

The chain links TRBV11-3 to TRBJ2-3; perhaps TRBD1 as D (6 bases). V lost 2 bases and J 1 base, leaving 16 bases between the germline ends. Germline lookup yields CDR1 SGHNT and CDR2 YENEEA. The CDR3 has 17 residues. The CDR3 region is CASSLTTTGPRTDTQYF. CDR3 DNA: TGTGCCAGCAGCTTAACAACTACAGGGCCTCGCACAGATACGCAGTATTTT.

The chain links TRBV11-1 to TRBJ1-2, with 10 bases identical to TRBD1. J gave up 3 bases and V 3 bases, and 4 bases lay outside the gene matches. The CDR3 spans 15 residues. Per the germline V gene, CDR1 is SGHAT and CDR2 is FQDESV (reference sequence). Here the CDR3 reads CASSFDRGQDYGYTF. The DNA for the CDR3 is TGTGCCAGCAGCTTCGACAGGGGGCAGGACTATGGCTACACCTTC.

This clone was seen only a few times. The rearrangement links TRBV3-1 (or the pseudogene TRBV3-2) to TRBJ1-2, with 7 bases identical to TRBD1. V shed 4 bases and J 3 bases; nucleotides not matched to a gene: 2. Germline assignment: CDR1 LGHDT and CDR2 YNNKEL (reference sequence). The CDR3 is 13 residues long. The CDR3 DNA reads as TGTGCCAGCAGCCGTGGGACAGACTATGGCTACACCTTC. Its translation: CASSRGTDYGYTF.

The chain has TRBV9 and TRBJ1-1, with D uncertain. Per the germline V gene, CDR1 is SGDLS and CDR2 is YYNGEE. Trimming stripped 4 bases from V and 4 bases from J, with 17 bases between. The CDR3 is 15 amino acids. CDR3 DNA: TGTGCCAGCAGCTCTCGGGCCCTGGGGAGCACTGAAGCTTTCTTT. Its protein is CASSSRALGSTEAFF.

The CDR3 DNA reads TGTGCCAGCAGTTTTGGACCGGGACTAGTCGGCGAGCAGTACTTC. The encoded protein is CASSFGPGLVGEQYF. The chain has TRBV27 and TRBJ2-7; 8 bases match TRBD2. This CDR3 region has 15 residues. Germline CDR1 is MNHEY and CDR2 is SMNVEV (reference sequence). Trimming removed 3 bases from V and 6 bases from J; junction bases left unmatched: 10.

A few counts support this clone. The chain recombines TRBV30 with TRBJ1-3, with 9 bases fitting TRBD1. This CDR3 region has 17 residues. The V gene's germline CDR1 is GTSNPN and CDR2 SVGIG (reference sequence). V trimming: 1 base; J trimming: 0 bases; junction bases outside the gene matches: 7. The CDR3 spells CAWSEGTGPSSGNTIYF. The CDR3 DNA reads TGTGCCTGGAGTGAAGGGACAGGGCCTTCCTCTGGAAACACCATATATTTT.

The V and J genes are TRBV6-5 and TRBJ2-7, with D tentatively TRBD2 (6 bases). Trimming cost V 7 bases and J 0 bases, with 16 bases left between them. CDR1 is MNHEY, CDR2 SVGAGI, per germline. The CDR3 is made up of 15 amino acids. The CDR3: CASKVTGLSSYEQYF. DNA of the CDR3: TGTGCCAGCAAGGTTACGGGACTGAGCTCCTACGAGCAGTACTTC.

As to this clone: Other DNA sequences in the sample encode the same CDR3. The chain employs TRBV9 and TRBJ1-6; 8 positions match TRBD1. V was clipped by 0 bases and J by 7 bases; unmatched bases: 3. The CDR3 has 15 residues. Germline V gene data show CDR1 as SGDLS and CDR2 as YYNGEE. CDR3: CASSVGRQGNSPLHF. The CDR3 coding sequence is TGTGCCAGCAGCGTAGGCAGACAGGGGAATTCACCCCTCCACTTT.

The V gene is TRBV3-1 (or the pseudogene TRBV3-2), the J gene TRBJ1-5, with a possible D match to TRBD1 (5 bases). Trimming shortened V by 0 bases and J by 5 bases, and 14 bases separated the two germline ends. The V gene's germline CDR1 is LGHDT and CDR2 YNNKEL (reference sequence). The CDR3 contains 16 residues. CDR3 bases: TGTGCCAGCAGCCAAGATGCGGCAGGGCTTGATCAGCCCCAGCATTTT. It translates to CASSQDAAGLDQPQHF.

This clone was seen a single time. As DNA, the CDR3 is TGCGCCAGCAGCCGGAGGGCGGATGAGTTCGGGACCCGCGGTTACGAGCAGTACTTC. The encoded protein is CASSRRADEFGTRGYEQYF. The chain links TRBV4-1 to TRBJ2-7; TRBD2 is a possible D gene (6 bases). Germline V gene lookup returns CDR1 MGHRA and CDR2 YSYEKL. The CDR3 has 19 residues. Trimming shortened V by 4 bases and J by 4 bases, and 29 bases separated the two germline ends.

In this sample, this clone turned up once. The V gene is TRBV6-5, the J gene TRBJ2-7, with 8 bases that match TRBD2. Trimming cost V 8 bases and J 0 bases; bases outside gene matches: 6. The CDR3 is 14 residues long. Germline V CDR1 and CDR2: MNHEY, SVGAGI. The CDR3 bases are TGTGCCAGCCTTACTAGCGGTAGCTCCTACGAGCAGTACTTC. Translating it yields CASLTSGSSYEQYF.